Reported below is one T cell receptor beta chain. Cohorts were assigned according to the clinical history that participants reported. Donors in Cohort 3 who had recovered were those with two negative PCRs, healthcare professional clearance, or resolution of their symptoms. This specimen comes from a study of blood T cell repertoires in COVID-19. Study as a whole: From the United States, Italy and Spain came samples of acute and convalescent COVID-19. PBMCs, B-cell-depleted T cells, or T cells were the source of the cDNA or gDNA that made up the material.

TCRdb keeps only in-frame clones here, not all; method: immunoSEQ multiplex PCR. Among approximately 230,000 clones listed, more than 85% were seen once. The sequence derives from a woman in her twenties or thirties who had recovered from COVID-19. The sequenced sample consisted of PBMCs or T cells enriched from blood (not recorded which).

The CDR3, as DNA: TGTGCCACCACCCCACTCGGACACGACACTAACTATGGCTACACCTTC. This gives the protein CATTPLGHDTNYGYTF. V is TRBV19 and J is TRBJ1-2; D is possibly TRBD1 (5 bases). The germline V gene encodes CDR1 LNHDA and CDR2 SQIVND (reference sequence). V was shortened by 10 bases and J by 0 bases, with 21 bases between the two germline ends. The CDR3 contains 16 residues.